The 8 T cell receptor beta chains below all came from one sample that was sequenced in a study of cytomegalovirus exposure and HLA in healthy donors. Sequenced by immunoSEQ multiplex PCR; TCRdb stores in-frame clones only, minus some. The repertoire holds fewer than 400,000 clones, with around 90% as singletons. The material sequenced was PBMCs. All receptors derive from a man aged 25-45 years in good health and CMV-seronegative.

The chain joins TRBV4-1 to TRBJ2-5; 9 bases map to TRBD2. Per germline, CDR1 MGHRA and CDR2 YSYEKL. V lost 0 bases to trimming and J lost 4 bases; unmatched junction nucleotides: 9. The CDR3 runs to 17 residues. CDR3 DNA sequence: TGCGCCAGCAGCCAAGAGAGTCGGCGGGGGGGCCGAGAGACCCAGTACTTC. It is translated as CASSQESRRGGRETQYF.

This clone has just one count. The chain recombines TRBV25-1 with TRBJ2-3; 12 nucleotides match TRBD2. The V segment lost 3 bases and the J segment 4 bases; nucleotides outside the gene matches: 5. The CDR3 is 16 residues long. Germline CDR1 reads MGHDK; CDR2 reads SYGVNS. CDR3 protein: CASSDPSGGAPDTQYF. The CDR3 DNA reads as TGTGCCAGCAGTGACCCTAGCGGGGGGGCCCCAGATACGCAGTATTTT.

J is TRBJ1-1 and V is TRBV5-4; possible D gene TRBD1, 5 bases. This CDR3 spans 15 amino acids. Trimming removed 2 bases from V and 0 bases from J, with 11 bases in between. The germline V gene has CDR1 SGHNT and CDR2 YYREEE (reference sequence). The CDR3 sequence is CASSFGGGVNTEAFF. The CDR3 DNA reads as TGTGCCAGCAGCTTCGGCGGGGGTGTGAACACTGAAGCTTTCTTT. Drawing the rest from reference TRBV5-4 and TRBJ1-1, the complete variable domain is ETGVTQSPTHLIKTRGQQVTLRCSSQSGHNTVSWYQQALGQGPQFIFQYYREEENGRGNFPPRFSGLQFPNYSSELNVNALELDDSALYLCASSFGGGVNTEAFFGQGTRLTVV.

V and J are TRBV21-1 and TRBJ1-5; TRBD1 was called by the table and not checked on the DNA. TRBV21-1 is designated a pseudogene. The CDR3 contains 11 residues. The CDR3 bases are TGTGCCAGCAACATAAATCAGCCCCAGCATTTT. It specifies CASNINQPQHF.

For this clone: One junction end disagrees with the germline gene, perhaps due to a read error. V usage is TRBV6-5 and J usage is TRBJ2-5; 7 bases agree with TRBD1. This CDR3 is built from 14 residues. The germline V gene encodes CDR1 MNHEY and CDR2 SVGAGI. The CDR3, as DNA: TGTGCCAGCAGCTACTGGGGACAGCAAGAGACCCAGTACTTC. This sequence encodes CASSYWGQQETQYF.

This chain joins TRBV10-3 and TRBJ1-2, with 11 bases aligning to TRBD1. From germline, CDR1 is ENHRY and CDR2 SYGVKD. The CDR3 contains 13 residues. V shed 6 bases and J 4 bases; nucleotides not matched to a gene: 1. DNA of the CDR3: TGTGCCATCAGGGGGACAGGGGGCTATGGCTACACCTTC. This codes for CAIRGTGGYGYTF.

The rearrangement joins TRBV7-2 to TRBJ2-2; TRBD2 aligns across 15 bases. The CDR3 contains 16 residues. Looked up from germline, CDR1 is SGHTA and CDR2 is FQGNSA. The junction had 6 bases not matched to a gene; V was cut back by 5 bases and J by 8 bases. CDR3 region: CASSIGLAGGPGELFF. The CDR3 DNA reads as TGTGCCAGCAGCATAGGACTAGCGGGGGGGCCTGGGGAGCTGTTTTTT.

This chain links TRBV7-6 with TRBJ1-1, with D perhaps matching TRBD1 (6 bases). The CDR3 has 14 amino acids. The V gene lost 5 bases and the J gene lost 5 bases, with 15 bases spanning the gap. Germline CDR1 and CDR2: SGHVS and FNYEAQ. CDR3 sequence (DNA): TGTGCCAGCAGCCGGGTGGGGGCAGGAACTGAAGCTTTCTTT. This sequence encodes CASSRVGAGTEAFF. Full variable domain (missing parts from reference TRBV7-6 and TRBJ1-1): GAGVSQSPRYKVTKRGQDVALRCDPISGHVSLYWYRQALGQGPEFLTYFNYEAQQDKSGLPNDRFSAERPEGSISTLTIQRTEQRDSAMYRCASSRVGAGTEAFFGQGTRLTVV.